This record concerns one T cell receptor beta chain sequence. These data come from a study of blood T cell repertoires in COVID-19. In the authors' methods: Amplified reference gene primers provided the basis for estimating nucleated cell counts. Clones were read by immunoSEQ multiplex PCR, and TCRdb kept only the in-frame ones, dropping some. The DNA gave D and trimming, while V, J and clone size come from that table. The sample has roughly 75,000 clones; 74% are singletons. The CDR3 spans 12 residues. V shed 4 bases and J shed 7 bases, with 8 bases lying between them. Per the germline V gene, CDR1 is MNHEY and CDR2 is SVGEGT.

The chain joins TRBV6-2 or TRBV6-3 to TRBJ2-1, with no clear D. The sequenced sample was peripheral blood. This TCR came from a human donor with acute or convalescent COVID-19. The donor label of this sample is uncertain. The CDR3 DNA reads TGTGCCAGCAGTTCCACCCGGAATGAGCAGTTCTTC. Translation: CASSSTRNEQFF.